This T cell receptor (beta chain) emerged from a study of cytomegalovirus exposure and HLA in healthy donors. Participants comprised healthy donors of bone marrow. The germline gives CDR1 SEHNR, CDR2 FQNEAQ (reference sequence). The CDR3 totals 19 residues. Trimming cost V 1 base and J 2 bases; bases outside gene matches: 15. A multiplex PCR was run with 60 Vbeta primers and 13 Jbeta primers. Only in-frame clones appear in the TCRdb table, and some are missing; sequencing was by immunoSEQ multiplex PCR. This sample's table has around 140,000 clones. The chain has TRBV7-9 and TRBJ2-3; 7 bases line up with TRBD2. This TCR came from a woman between 50 and 59 years old in good health and CMV-seronegative. Input material: PBMCs. CDR3 residues: CASSLVRGGTRSFTDTQYF. CDR3 coding DNA: TGTGCCAGCAGCTTAGTCCGCGGGGGAACTCGCTCTTTCACAGATACGCAGTATTTT.